This T cell receptor (beta chain) was captured by sequencing in a study of tumor-infiltrating lymphocytes in oesophageal squamous cell carcinoma. Germline V gene sequence: CDR1 SGHDN, CDR2 FVKESK. There are 14 residues in the CDR3. This clonotype was counted ten times or more. One end of the junction fails to match germline, which may point to a read error. TCRdb recomputed calls from the PCR reads with MiXCR, one row per CDR3 protein. The top ten clones hold about 25% of a sample with tens of thousands of distinct CDR3 sequences, around 40% of them seen once. J is TRBJ2-4 and V is TRBV14; no reliable D call. The sample comprised esophageal tumor tissue. This TCR was sampled from a male donor with esophageal squamous cell carcinoma. The CDR3 DNA reads as TGTGCCAGCAGCCAAGCGGGTAGTTATTCACCCCTCCACTTC. It specifies CASSQAGSYSPLHF.